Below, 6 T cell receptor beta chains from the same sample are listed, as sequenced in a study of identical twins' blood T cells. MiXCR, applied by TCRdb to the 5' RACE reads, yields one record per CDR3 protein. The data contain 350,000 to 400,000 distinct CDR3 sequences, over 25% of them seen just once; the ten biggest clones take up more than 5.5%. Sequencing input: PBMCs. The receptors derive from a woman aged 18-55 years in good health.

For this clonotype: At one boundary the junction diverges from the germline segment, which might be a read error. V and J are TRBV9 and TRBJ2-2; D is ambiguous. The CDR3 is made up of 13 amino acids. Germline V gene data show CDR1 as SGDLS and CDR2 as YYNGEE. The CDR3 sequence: CARSVGMTGELFF. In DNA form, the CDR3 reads TGTGCCCGCAGCGTAGGGATGACCGGGGAGCTGTTTTTT. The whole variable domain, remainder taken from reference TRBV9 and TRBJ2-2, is DSGVTQTPKHLITATGQRVTLRCSPRSGDLSVYWYQQSLDQGLQFLIQYYNGEERAKGNILERFSAQQFPDLHSELNLSSLELGDSALYFCARSVGMTGELFFGEGSRLTVL.

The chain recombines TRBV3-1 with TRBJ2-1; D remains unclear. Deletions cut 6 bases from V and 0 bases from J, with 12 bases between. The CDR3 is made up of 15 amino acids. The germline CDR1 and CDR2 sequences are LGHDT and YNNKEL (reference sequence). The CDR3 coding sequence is TGTGCCAGCAGTCCCCTCGACTTCTCCTACAATGAGCAGTTCTTC. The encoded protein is CASSPLDFSYNEQFF.

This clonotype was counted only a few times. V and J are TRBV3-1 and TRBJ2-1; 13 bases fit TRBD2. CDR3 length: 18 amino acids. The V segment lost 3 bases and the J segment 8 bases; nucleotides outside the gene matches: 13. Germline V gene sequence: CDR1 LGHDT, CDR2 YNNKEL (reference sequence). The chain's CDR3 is CASSHALLGTSGKYEQFF. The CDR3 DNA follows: TGTGCCAGCAGCCATGCCCTACTTGGGACTAGCGGGAAGTATGAGCAGTTCTTC.

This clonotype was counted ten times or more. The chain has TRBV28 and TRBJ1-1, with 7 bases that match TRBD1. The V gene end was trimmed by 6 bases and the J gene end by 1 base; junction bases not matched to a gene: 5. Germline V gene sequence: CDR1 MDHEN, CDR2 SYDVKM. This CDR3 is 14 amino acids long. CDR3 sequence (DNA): TGTGCCAGCAGGAACAGGGGCCCGAACACTGAAGCTTTCTTT. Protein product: CASRNRGPNTEAFF.

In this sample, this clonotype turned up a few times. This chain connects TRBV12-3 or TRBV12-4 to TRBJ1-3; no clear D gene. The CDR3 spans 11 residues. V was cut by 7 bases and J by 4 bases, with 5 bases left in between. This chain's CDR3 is CASTPGNTIYF. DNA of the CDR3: TGTGCCAGCACACCCGGAAACACCATATATTTT.

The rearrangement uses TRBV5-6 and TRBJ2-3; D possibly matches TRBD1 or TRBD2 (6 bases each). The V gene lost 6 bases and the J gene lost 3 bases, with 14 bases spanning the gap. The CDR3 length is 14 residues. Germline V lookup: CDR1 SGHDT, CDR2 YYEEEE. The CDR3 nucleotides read TGTGCCAGCACCCTCCCGGGGGCGACAGATACGCAGTATTTT. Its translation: CASTLPGATDTQYF.